The 31 T cell receptor beta chains listed next were all sequenced from one sample in a study of blood T cell repertoires in COVID-19. Here immunoSEQ multiplex PCR was the method, and the copy in TCRdb shows in-frame clones only, minus some. The sample lists about 130,000 clones; under 95% were seen once. Sequencing was done on a sample of peripheral blood. All receptors come from a man aged 55 to 70 with COVID-19, enrolled during active disease.

The chain couples TRBV24-1 to TRBJ2-3, with D possibly being TRBD1 (5 bases). Deletions cut 5 bases from V and 0 bases from J, with 8 bases between. CDR1 and CDR2 (germline): KGHDR, SFDVKD. The CDR3 spans 14 residues. The CDR3, as DNA: TGTGCCACCAGTGGGGGCAGTAGCACAGATACGCAGTATTTT. This encodes CATSGGSSTDTQYF.

This chain connects TRBV11-3 to TRBJ2-6; D perhaps matches TRBD1 (5 bases). CDR3 length equals 15 residues. V gave up 4 bases and J gave up 0 bases, with 7 bases separating them. The germline V gene encodes CDR1 SGHNT and CDR2 YENEEA. As DNA, the CDR3 is TGTGCCAGCAGCTCAGGGCGCTCTGGGGCCAACGTCCTGACTTTC. Residues: CASSSGRSGANVLTF. Looking up the rest from reference TRBV11-3 and TRBJ2-6 gives the full variable domain: EAGVVQSPRYKIIEKKQPVAFWCNPISGHNTLYWYLQNLGQGPELLIRYENEEAVDDSQLPKDRFSAERLKGVDSTLKIQPAELGDSAVYLCASSSGRSGANVLTFGAGSRLTVL.

V and J are TRBV20-1 and TRBJ1-1; D might be TRBD1 (5 bases). Germline V gene lookup returns CDR1 DFQATT and CDR2 SNEGSKA (reference sequence). The CDR3 is 12 residues long. Trimming removed 3 bases from V and 3 bases from J, with 8 bases in between. In DNA form, the CDR3 reads TGCAGTGCTAGTCCAGGGTACACTGAAGCTTTCTTT. It specifies CSASPGYTEAFF.

The rearrangement links TRBV4-1 to TRBJ1-1; D uncertain. CDR1 MGHRA and CDR2 YSYEKL come from the germline V gene. Trimming left V 4 bases short and J 2 bases short, with 8 bases between. There are 13 residues in the CDR3. The CDR3 sequence is CASSPTINTEAFF. CDR3 in DNA: TGCGCCAGCAGCCCAACTATAAACACTGAAGCTTTCTTT.

V gene TRBV10-1 combines with J gene TRBJ2-7; TRBD2 aligns across 7 bases. V dropped 6 bases and J dropped 0; count of bases not matched to a gene: 2. The germline gives CDR1 WNHNN, CDR2 SYGVQD (reference sequence). The CDR3 loop spans 13 amino acids. The CDR3 nucleotides are TGCGCCAGCAGCCGGGACTACTCCTACGAGCAGTACTTC. Its protein is CASSRDYSYEQYF.

V usage is TRBV13 and J usage is TRBJ1-4, with 8 nucleotides matching TRBD1. The CDR3 length is 15 residues. In germline, CDR1 is PRHDT, CDR2 FYEKMQ (reference sequence). V lost 5 bases and J lost 8; bases outside the gene matches: 10. The CDR3 coding sequence is TGTGCCAGCAGCGACTGGACAGGGAGGTCCGAAAAACTGTTTTTT. This gives the protein CASSDWTGRSEKLFF. Combining the CDR3 with reference TRBV13 and TRBJ1-4 gives the whole variable domain AAGVIQSPRHLIKEKRETATLKCYPIPRHDTVYWYQQGPGQDPQFLISFYEKMQSDKGSIPDRFSAQQFSDYHSELNMSSLELGDSALYFCASSDWTGRSEKLFFGSGTQLSVL.

The chain employs TRBV2 and TRBJ2-1; D ambiguous. The germline V and J ends were trimmed by 2 bases and 0 bases, with 5 bases remaining between them. The CDR3 has 14 amino acids. Germline assignment: CDR1 SNHLY and CDR2 FYNNEI. The CDR3 region is CASSERVSYNEQFF. The CDR3 nucleotides are TGTGCCAGCAGTGAACGGGTCTCCTACAATGAGCAGTTCTTC.

The chain links TRBV6-5 to TRBJ1-1, with D hard to call. The V end was cut by 5 bases, the J end by 7 bases, with 11 bases between. The CDR3 has 12 amino acids. Per the germline V gene, CDR1 is MNHEY and CDR2 is SVGAGI. CDR3 sequence: CASSLGSLEAFF. The CDR3 DNA reads TGTGCCAGCAGTCTGGGGAGCCTTGAAGCTTTCTTT.

The V and J genes are TRBV10-3 and TRBJ1-3; D is possibly TRBD1 (5 bases). Per the germline V gene, CDR1 is ENHRY and CDR2 is SYGVKD. The CDR3 is 15 residues long. The V gene lost 4 bases and the J gene lost 2 bases, with 12 bases spanning the gap. The chain's CDR3 is CAISGGGWTGNTIYF. CDR3 DNA: TGTGCCATCAGTGGCGGGGGATGGACTGGAAACACCATATATTTT.

The V call is TRBV10-3, the J call TRBJ1-4; 7 bases line up with TRBD1. With 3 bases clipped from V and 2 bases from J, the junction kept 6 bases outside the gene matches. Looked up from germline, CDR1 is ENHRY and CDR2 is SYGVKD. The CDR3 totals 16 residues. The CDR3 coding sequence is TGTGCCATCAGTGAAGGACCGACAGGGACTAATGAAAAACTGTTTTTT. This gives the protein CAISEGPTGTNEKLFF.

The chain uses TRBV29-1 and TRBJ2-1; 8 nucleotides line up with TRBD1. The CDR3 runs to 15 residues. Trimming at V came to 6 bases and at J to 7 bases, leaving 14 bases not matched to a gene. The germline V gene has CDR1 SQVTM and CDR2 ANQGSEA. CDR3 bases: TGCAGCGTACAGGGGGAGGAGGGCCAGAGGAATGAGCAGTTCTTC. Its translation: CSVQGEEGQRNEQFF.

The chain joins TRBV6-1 to TRBJ1-1, with D possibly matching TRBD1 (5 bases). V was cut by 2 bases and J by 3 bases, with 7 bases left in between. The CDR3 loop spans 13 amino acids. Germline V gene sequence: CDR1 MNHNS, CDR2 SASEGT. The CDR3 region has the DNA TGTGCCAGCAGTGAAATGACAGACACTGAAGCTTTCTTT. Translation: CASSEMTDTEAFF.

This chain joins TRBV7-9 and TRBJ2-7, with 7 bases that match TRBD2. V gave up 3 bases and J gave up 3 bases; unmatched junction bases: 5. This CDR3 has 14 amino acids. CDR1 SEHNR and CDR2 FQNEAQ come from the germline V gene (reference sequence). In DNA, the CDR3 is TGTGCCAGCAGCTTCAGCGGGGAACTCTACGAGCAGTACTTC. This codes for CASSFSGELYEQYF. Full variable domain (missing parts from reference TRBV7-9 and TRBJ2-7): DTGVSQNPRHKITKRGQNVTFRCDPISEHNRLYWYRQTLGQGPEFLTYFQNEAQLEKSRLLSDRFSAERPKGSFSTLEIQRTEQGDSAMYLCASSFSGELYEQYFGPGTRLTVT.

The J gene is TRBJ2-7, the V gene TRBV9, with D unresolved. This CDR3 has 13 residues. Germline V gene sequence: CDR1 SGDLS, CDR2 YYNGEE. Trimming shortened V by 3 bases and J by 3 bases, and 10 bases separated the two germline ends. The CDR3 DNA reads TGTGCCAGCAGCGGTGGAGCAGACTACGAGCAGTACTTC. It translates to CASSGGADYEQYF. Variable domain in full (rest from reference TRBV9 and TRBJ2-7): DSGVTQTPKHLITATGQRVTLRCSPRSGDLSVYWYQQSLDQGLQFLIQYYNGEERAKGNILERFSAQQFPDLHSELNLSSLELGDSALYFCASSGGADYEQYFGPGTRLTVT.

The chain combines TRBV18 with TRBJ1-4; D call uncertain. This CDR3 spans 13 amino acids. Germline V lookup: CDR1 KGHSH, CDR2 LQKENI. Deletions cut 6 bases from V and 8 bases from J, with 13 bases between. CDR3 nucleotide sequence: TGTGCCAGCTCTCGGGGATATGGGGAAAAACTGTTTTTT. Its translation is CASSRGYGEKLFF.

This clone appeared once. The rearrangement links TRBV5-1 to TRBJ2-7; 7 positions match TRBD1. The V and J ends lost 4 bases and 3 bases, in that order; junction bases with no gene match: 4. CDR3 length equals 13 residues. Germline V lookup: CDR1 SGHRS, CDR2 YFSETQ. The CDR3 DNA reads TGCGCCAGCAGCAGGGACAGAATCTACGAGCAGTACTTC. Protein product: CASSRDRIYEQYF. Supplemented by reference TRBV5-1 and TRBJ2-7, the full variable domain reads KAGVTQTPRYLIKTRGQQVTLSCSPISGHRSVSWYQQTPGQGLQFLFEYFSETQRNKGNFPGRFSGRQFSNSRSEMNVSTLELGDSALYLCASSRDRIYEQYFGPGTRLTVT.

This clone was counted between two and nine times. V usage is TRBV2 and J usage is TRBJ2-7; possibly TRBD2 for D (6 bases). Trimming took off 7 bases at V and 0 bases at J, with 13 bases between the two ends. Germline CDR1 and CDR2: SNHLY and FYNNEI. The CDR3 has 14 amino acids. CDR3 DNA sequence: TGTGCCAGCAACGGGGGTAGCCTCTCCTACGAGCAGTACTTC. Encoded protein: CASNGGSLSYEQYF.

The chain combines TRBV11-2 with TRBJ2-3; weak D call: TRBD2 (6 bases). The V gene's germline CDR1 is SGHAT and CDR2 FQNNGV. Trimming stripped 5 bases from V and 2 bases from J, with 11 bases between. This CDR3 has 14 residues. The CDR3, as DNA: TGTGCCAGCAGCGGTGCGGGGAACACAGATACGCAGTATTTT. Amino acids: CASSGAGNTDTQYF.

This chain connects TRBV30 to TRBJ2-7, with D possibly TRBD2 on 6 matching bases. The germline CDR1 and CDR2 sequences are GTSNPN and SVGIG (reference sequence). Trimming left V 2 bases short and J 0 bases short, with 11 bases between. The CDR3 extends over 14 amino acids. CDR3 loop: CAWSMGGLSYEQYF. DNA of the CDR3: TGTGCCTGGAGTATGGGGGGACTCTCCTACGAGCAGTACTTC.

Points on this clone: The sample holds other DNA sequences that translate to the same CDR3. The V gene is TRBV27, the J gene TRBJ1-5; 8 positions agree with TRBD1. Per germline, CDR1 MNHEY and CDR2 SMNVEV (reference sequence). The CDR3 totals 15 residues. V shed 5 bases, J shed 0 bases, and the junction held 3 bases outside the gene matches. This chain's CDR3 is CASSLDRVSNQPQHF. The CDR3 coding sequence is TGTGCCAGCAGTCTGGACAGGGTTAGCAATCAGCCCCAGCATTTT.

The chain employs TRBV5-1 and TRBJ2-1; TRBD1 matches at 9 bases. The CDR3 is 15 residues long. The germline V gene encodes CDR1 SGHRS and CDR2 YFSETQ. Trimming removed 2 bases from V and 6 bases from J; junction bases left unmatched: 6. CDR3 sequence reads: CASSFVTGGINEQFF. The DNA for the CDR3 is TGCGCCAGCAGCTTCGTGACAGGGGGTATCAATGAGCAGTTCTTC.

The chain is built from TRBV19 and TRBJ2-7; D is undetermined. The CDR3 sequence is 13 residues long. Trimming removed 1 base at V and 0 bases at J, with 4 bases between. The germline gives CDR1 LNHDA, CDR2 SQIVND (reference sequence). CDR3 sequence reads: CASSIALSYEQYF. The CDR3, as DNA: TGTGCCAGTAGTATAGCCCTCTCCTACGAGCAGTACTTC.

Only a few counts were recorded for this clone. The chain links TRBV7-9 to TRBJ2-7; 7 positions match TRBD2. Germline assignment: CDR1 SEHNR and CDR2 FQNEAQ (reference sequence). The CDR3 spans 13 residues. Trimming cost V 7 bases and J 3 bases; bases outside gene matches: 6. The CDR3 spells CASMAAGNYEQYF. The CDR3 DNA follows: TGTGCCAGCATGGCAGCGGGAAACTACGAGCAGTACTTC.

The count of this clone is one. V is TRBV11-2 and J is TRBJ2-5, with TRBD1 as a possible D gene (6 bases). The germline gives CDR1 SGHAT, CDR2 FQNNGV. The CDR3 runs 16 residues. V gave up 0 bases and J gave up 5 bases, with 16 bases separating them. The CDR3 DNA sequence: TGTGCCAGCAGCTTAGAGGACAGACAGACGATGGAGACCCAGTACTTC. This gives the protein CASSLEDRQTMETQYF.

Only one count was recorded for this clone. CDR3 nucleotides: TGCGCCAGCAGCCAAGATGGAATAGGGGACTTTGAGTACGAGCAGTACTTC. This encodes CASSQDGIGDFEYEQYF. The chain carries TRBV4-3 and TRBJ2-7, with D possibly matching TRBD2 (6 bases). V was cut by 0 bases and J by 4 bases, with 19 bases left in between. Germline V gene sequence: CDR1 LGHNA, CDR2 YSLEER. This CDR3 is built from 17 residues.

The J gene is TRBJ2-7, the V gene TRBV3-1 (or the pseudogene TRBV3-2), with D perhaps matching TRBD2 (5 bases). In germline, CDR1 is LGHDT, CDR2 YNNKEL (reference sequence). V lost 6 bases and J 4 bases, leaving 16 bases between the germline ends. CDR3 size: 14 residues. CDR3 in DNA: TGTGCCAGCAGACCGACGGGCGAGGGTTACGAGCAGTACTTC. Translation: CASRPTGEGYEQYF.

The sample holds a few counts of this clone. V is TRBV27 and J is TRBJ2-3; D is unresolved. Germline V gene data show CDR1 as MNHEY and CDR2 as SMNVEV (reference sequence). The CDR3 extends over 13 amino acids. Trimming removed 5 bases from V and 4 bases from J, with 10 bases in between. The CDR3: CASSLTQADTQYF. The CDR3 nucleotides read TGTGCCAGCAGTCTAACCCAAGCAGATACGCAGTATTTT.

V and J are TRBV4-1 and TRBJ2-2; D remains unclear. This CDR3 has 14 amino acids. Germline V gives CDR1 MGHRA, CDR2 YSYEKL. Trimming took off 5 bases at V and 4 bases at J, with 11 bases between the two ends. This CDR3 is CASSFTLGTGELFF. The CDR3 DNA reads TGCGCCAGCAGCTTTACGCTAGGCACCGGGGAGCTGTTTTTT.

This rearrangement joins TRBV9 to TRBJ2-4, with 7 bases matching TRBD2. Trimming at V came to 4 bases and at J to 3 bases, leaving 13 bases not matched to a gene. Germline V gene lookup returns CDR1 SGDLS and CDR2 YYNGEE. The CDR3 length is 17 residues. CDR3 DNA sequence: TGTGCCAGCAGCCCCCGGGACTACGGGGAAGGCAAAAACATTCAGTACTTC. Residues: CASSPRDYGEGKNIQYF. Full variable domain (missing parts from reference TRBV9 and TRBJ2-4): DSGVTQTPKHLITATGQRVTLRCSPRSGDLSVYWYQQSLDQGLQFLIQYYNGEERAKGNILERFSAQQFPDLHSELNLSSLELGDSALYFCASSPRDYGEGKNIQYFGAGTRLSVL.

J is TRBJ2-1 and V is TRBV4-2; tentative D call: TRBD2 (6 bases). The CDR3 extends over 14 amino acids. The V and J ends lost 4 bases and 8 bases respectively, with 15 bases between them. Germline CDR1 and CDR2: LGHNA and YNFKEQ. DNA for the CDR3: TGTGCCAGCAGCCGCGGTGGCTGGGGGGATGAGCAGTTCTTC. This codes for CASSRGGWGDEQFF.

Note on this clone: At one end, the junction sequence differs from germline, possibly due to a read error. The gene calls are TRBV27 and TRBJ1-2, with 8 bases identical to TRBD1. This CDR3 region has 19 residues. CDR1 and CDR2 from the germline V gene are MNHEY and SMNVEV (reference sequence). The CDR3 nucleotides read TGTGCCAGCAGTTTATCATTGGGACAGGAAGTCTTGGGTCCCGGGCCCTTAGCCTTC. It codes for CASSLSLGQEVLGPGPLAF.